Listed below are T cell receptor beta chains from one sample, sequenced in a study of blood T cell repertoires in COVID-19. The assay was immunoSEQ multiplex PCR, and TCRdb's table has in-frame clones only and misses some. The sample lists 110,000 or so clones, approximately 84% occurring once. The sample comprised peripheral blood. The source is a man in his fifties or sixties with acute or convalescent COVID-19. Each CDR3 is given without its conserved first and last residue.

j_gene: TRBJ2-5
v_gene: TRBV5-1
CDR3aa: ASSLGTGKETQY

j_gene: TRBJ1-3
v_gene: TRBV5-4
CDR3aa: ASSLAEGFPIY

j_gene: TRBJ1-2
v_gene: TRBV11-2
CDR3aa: ASSLTTGGGHGYT

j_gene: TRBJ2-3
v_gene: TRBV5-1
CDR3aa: ASSLALTSATDTQY

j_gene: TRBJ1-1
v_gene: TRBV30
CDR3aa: AWRQPGLAF

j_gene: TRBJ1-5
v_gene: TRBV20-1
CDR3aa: SASKAGGNSNQPQH

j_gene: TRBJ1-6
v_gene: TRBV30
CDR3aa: AWRGRSDRGSPLH

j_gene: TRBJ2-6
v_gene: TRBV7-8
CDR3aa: ASSYQFAGSGANVLT

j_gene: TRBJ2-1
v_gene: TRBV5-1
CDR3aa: ASSLVAGNSYNEQF

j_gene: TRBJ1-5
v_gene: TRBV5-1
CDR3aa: ASSLASGGGNQPQH

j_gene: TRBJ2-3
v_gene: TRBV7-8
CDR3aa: ASSLAKEGPPTDTQY